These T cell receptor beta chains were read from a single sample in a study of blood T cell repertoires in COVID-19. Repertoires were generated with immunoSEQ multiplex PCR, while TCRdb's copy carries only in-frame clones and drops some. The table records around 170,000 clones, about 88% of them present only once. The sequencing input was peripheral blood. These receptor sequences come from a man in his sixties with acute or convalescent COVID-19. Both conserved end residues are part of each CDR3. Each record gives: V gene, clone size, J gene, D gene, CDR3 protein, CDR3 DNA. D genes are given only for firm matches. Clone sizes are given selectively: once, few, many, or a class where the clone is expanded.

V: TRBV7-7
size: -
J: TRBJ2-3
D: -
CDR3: CASSRSLAPSTDTQYF
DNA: TGTGCCAGCAGCCGATCCCTAGCGCCTAGCACAGATACGCAGTATTTT

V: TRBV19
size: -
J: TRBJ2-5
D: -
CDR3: CASSMEHGTQYF
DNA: TGTGCCAGTAGTATGGAGCACGGTACCCAGTACTTC

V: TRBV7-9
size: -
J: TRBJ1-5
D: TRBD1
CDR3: CASSLGTGAQPQHF
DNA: TGTGCCAGCAGCTTAGGGACAGGGGCTCAGCCCCAGCATTTT

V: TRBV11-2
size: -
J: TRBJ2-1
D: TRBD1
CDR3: CASSLGDRAGEQFF
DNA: TGTGCCAGCAGCTTAGGGGACAGGGCCGGTGAGCAGTTCTTC

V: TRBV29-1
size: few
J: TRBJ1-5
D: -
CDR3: CSVVVNSNQPQHF
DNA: TGCAGCGTTGTAGTCAATAGCAATCAGCCCCAGCATTTT

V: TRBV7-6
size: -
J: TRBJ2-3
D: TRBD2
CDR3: CASSYGLAASTDTQYF
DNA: TGTGCCAGCAGCTACGGACTAGCGGCAAGCACAGATACGCAGTATTTT

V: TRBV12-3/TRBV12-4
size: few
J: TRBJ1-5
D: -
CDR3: CASSLATGQPQHF
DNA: TGTGCCAGCAGTTTAGCCACGGGACAGCCCCAGCATTTT

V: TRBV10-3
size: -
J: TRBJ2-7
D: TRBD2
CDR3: CAISERVAGSYEQYF
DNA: TGTGCCATCAGTGAGCGGGTAGCGGGAAGCTACGAGCAGTACTTC

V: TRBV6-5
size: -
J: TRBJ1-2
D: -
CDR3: CASSYGPGNGYTF
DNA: TGTGCCAGCAGTTACGGGCCCGGGAATGGCTACACCTTC

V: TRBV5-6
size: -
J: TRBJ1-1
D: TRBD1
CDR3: CASSALPGQGTEAFF
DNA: TGTGCCAGCAGCGCCCTCCCAGGACAGGGGACTGAAGCTTTCTTT

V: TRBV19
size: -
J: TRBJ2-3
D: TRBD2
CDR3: CASSTSGGADTQYF
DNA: TGTGCCAGTAGTACTAGCGGGGGTGCAGATACGCAGTATTTT

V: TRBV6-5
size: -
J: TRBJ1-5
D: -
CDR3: CASSRRSGNQPQHF
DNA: TGTGCCAGCAGCAGACGGAGTGGCAATCAGCCCCAGCATTTT

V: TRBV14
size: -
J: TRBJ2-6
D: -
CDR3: CASSQRQFSGANVLTF
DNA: TGTGCCAGCAGCCAACGACAGTTCTCTGGGGCCAACGTCCTGACTTTC

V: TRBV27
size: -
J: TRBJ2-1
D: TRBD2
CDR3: CASRSGGSYNEQFF
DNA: TGTGCCAGCAGGAGCGGGGGCTCTTACAATGAGCAGTTCTTC

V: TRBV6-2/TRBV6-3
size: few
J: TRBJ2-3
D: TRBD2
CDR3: CASSLGGEVSTDTQYF
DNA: TGTGCCAGCAGTTTGGGGGGGGAGGTGAGCACAGATACGCAGTATTTT

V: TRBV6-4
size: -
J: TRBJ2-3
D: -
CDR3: CASTPGPGGSTDTQYF
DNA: TGTGCCAGCACCCCAGGGCCAGGGGGGAGCACAGATACGCAGTATTTT

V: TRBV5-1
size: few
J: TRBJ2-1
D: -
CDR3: CASSLDRTGIYNEQFF
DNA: TGCGCCAGCAGCTTGGATCGAACAGGGATCTACAATGAGCAGTTCTTC

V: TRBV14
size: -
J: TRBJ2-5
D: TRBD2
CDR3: CASSQDLLAGPWSTQYF
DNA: TGTGCCAGCAGCCAAGATCTTCTAGCGGGACCTTGGAGTACCCAGTACTTC

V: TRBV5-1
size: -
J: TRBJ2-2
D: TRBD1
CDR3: CASSYLQGAHTGELFF
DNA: TGCGCCAGCAGCTACTTACAGGGGGCCCACACCGGGGAGCTGTTTTTT

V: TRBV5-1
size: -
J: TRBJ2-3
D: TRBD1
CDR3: CASSTRGQTDTQYF
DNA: TGCGCCAGCAGCACCCGGGGACAGACAGATACGCAGTATTTT

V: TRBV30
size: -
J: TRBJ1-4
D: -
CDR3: CAWVHRATNEKLFF
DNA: TGTGCCTGGGTCCACAGGGCAACTAATGAAAAACTGTTTTTT

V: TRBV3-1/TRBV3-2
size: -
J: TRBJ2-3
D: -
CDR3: CASSPPTSDTQYF
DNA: TGTGCCAGCAGCCCGCCGACTTCAGATACGCAGTATTTT

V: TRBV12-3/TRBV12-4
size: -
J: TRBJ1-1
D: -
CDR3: CASSFSLGAFF
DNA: TGTGCCAGCAGTTTCTCGCTCGGAGCTTTCTTT